The 8 T cell receptor beta chains reported below all come from one sample, sequenced in a study of Graves' ophthalmopathy and Graves' hyperthyroidism. Investigators amplified TCR beta CDR3 regions from RNA transcripts. In the first round, RT-PCR was carried out with HTBI primers, and a multiplex PCR formed the second round. TCRdb fed the multiplex PCR reads into MiXCR, producing one record per CDR3 protein. The repertoire includes hundreds of thousands of distinct CDR3 sequences, roughly 41% of them detected once, and more than 2.5% sits in the top ten. The source material was peripheral blood. Every receptor here comes from an adult man with Graves' ophthalmopathy.

The chain recombines TRBV7-2 with TRBJ2-5, with 8 bases aligning to TRBD2. The trim removed 2 bases at V and 4 bases at J, leaving 3 bases unmatched. This CDR3 has 14 residues. Per germline, CDR1 SGHTA and CDR2 FQGNSA. The CDR3 DNA sequence: TGTGCCAGCAGCTTAAGCGGGAGTGTAGAGACCCAGTACTTC. This translates into CASSLSGSVETQYF.

Many counts were recorded for this clonotype. The chain joins TRBV7-2 to TRBJ2-7; D remains ambiguous. This CDR3 region has 13 residues. Per the germline V gene, CDR1 is SGHTA and CDR2 is FQGNSA. V lost 5 bases to trimming and J lost 1 base, with 9 bases between them. CDR3 sequence (DNA): TGTGCCAGCAGCCCGCAACTATCCTACGAGCAGTACTTC. Residues: CASSPQLSYEQYF.

On this clonotype itself: Being one base from a much bigger clone, this may be a read error. The missing conserved phenylalanine or tryptophan at the end of this CDR3 makes a read error likely. J is TRBJ2-5 and V is TRBV12-3 or TRBV12-4, with 7 bases identical to TRBD1. Trimming took 7 bases from V and 1 from J; bases not matched to a gene: 6. This CDR3 contains 14 residues. In nucleotides, the CDR3 is TGTGCCAGCAAAACGACAGGGATCCAAGAGACCCAGTACGTC. The encoded protein is CASKTTGIQETQYV.

This clonotype was recorded a few times. This chain joins TRBV11-2 and TRBJ2-5, with TRBD2 identical over 8 bases. The V gene end was trimmed by 3 bases and the J gene end by 4 bases; junction bases not matched to a gene: 4. The CDR3 is 14 residues long. CDR1 is SGHAT, CDR2 FQNNGV, per germline. CDR3 coding DNA: TGTGCCAGCAGCTTTTCCCGGGGGGGAGAGACCCAGTACTTC. Translated, it gives CASSFSRGGETQYF.

This clonotype has at least ten counts. The V gene is TRBV10-3, the J gene TRBJ2-7; 13 bases match TRBD2. Per germline, CDR1 ENHRY and CDR2 SYGVKD. Trimming at V came to 4 bases and at J to 2 bases, leaving 5 bases not matched to a gene. The CDR3 loop spans 16 amino acids. The CDR3 loop reads CAISGGLAGSPYEQYF. In DNA form, the CDR3 reads TGTGCCATCAGTGGGGGACTAGCGGGATCCCCCTACGAGCAGTACTTC.

V usage is TRBV3-1 and J usage is TRBJ1-2; no clear D. Trimming removed 4 bases from V and 3 bases from J, with 9 bases in between. The CDR3 consists of 13 residues. Germline CDR1 reads LGHDT; CDR2 reads YNNKEL (reference sequence). In DNA, the CDR3 is TGTGCCAGCAGCCCCCCGTCCGACTATGGCTACACCTTC. Its protein product is CASSPPSDYGYTF.

This clonotype was seen a few times. This rearrangement joins TRBV9 to TRBJ2-7, with 11 positions matching TRBD2. CDR3 size: 16 residues. CDR1 and CDR2 from the germline V gene are SGDLS and YYNGEE. J was trimmed by 7 bases and V by 2 bases; bases with no gene match: 11. This CDR3 is CASSVSTSGDTGEQYF. The DNA of the CDR3 is TGTGCCAGCAGCGTCTCGACTAGCGGGGATACGGGGGAGCAGTACTTC.

There are many counts of this clonotype. At one end the junction does not follow the germline gene, possibly because of a read error. This CDR3 is CASSQDQRTPNF. The CDR3 nucleotides read TGTGCCAGCAGCCAAGATCAAAGGACTCCAAATTTC. This chain uses TRBV14 with TRBJ2-7; TRBD2 is a possible D gene (5 bases). Germline V CDR1 and CDR2: SGHDN, FVKESK. The CDR3 contains 12 residues. The full variable domain, completed using reference TRBV14 and TRBJ2-7, is EAGVTQFPSHSVIEKGQTVTLRCDPISGHDNLYWYRRVMGKEIKFLLHFVKESKQDESGMPNNRFLAERTGGTYSTLKVQPAELEDSGVYFCASSQDQRTPNFGPGTRLTVT.